This TCR beta chain was obtained from a study of neurological immune-mediated disorders. TCRdb processed the 5' RACE reads anew with MiXCR; each CDR3 protein has one entry. The sample has 55,000 to 70,000 distinct CDR3 sequences, roughly an eighth seen once. Trimming took 6 bases from V and 2 from J; bases not matched to a gene: 10. Germline assignment: CDR1 SGHTA and CDR2 FQGNSA. The CDR3 length is 16 residues. The table lists this clonotype with a few counts. This clonotype was sampled from a man aged 60 to 75 in good health. The specimen sequenced was PBMCs. This chain links TRBV7-2 with TRBJ1-2; 9 nucleotides line up with TRBD1. The CDR3 region is CASRPSLGQGNYGYTF. As DNA, the CDR3 is TGTGCCAGCAGGCCGTCCCTGGGACAGGGAAACTATGGCTACACCTTC.